This T cell receptor (beta chain) was identified during a study of shared clonotypes between healthy human individuals. This clone has just one count. The germline V gene has CDR1 LNHDA and CDR2 SQIVND (reference sequence). The CDR3 has 16 amino acids. The V end lost 3 bases, the J end lost 0 bases, and 12 bases lay between the germline ends. This table comes from immunoSEQ multiplex PCR, and its TCRdb copy is limited to in-frame clones, with some not included. The sample lists about 2.3 million clones; under 95% were seen once. The rearrangement uses TRBV19 and TRBJ1-5; D remains unclear. The specimen sequenced was naive CD4+ T cells from PBMCs. Subset here: CD45RA+ positively selected. The receptor's source is a man aged 18 to 29 in good health. Some clones in this sample may be carry-over from other donors' samples. The CDR3 coding sequence is TGTGCCAGTAGTATGATAAGGGTATATAGCAATCAGCCCCAGCATTTT. Translation gives CASSMIRVYSNQPQHF.